This T cell receptor (beta chain) stems from a study of early T cells in non-severe SARS-CoV-2 infection. About this clonotype: Its antigen is unidentified.

The germline CDR1 and CDR2 sequences are SEHNR and FQNEAQ (reference sequence). The germline V and J ends were trimmed by 6 bases and 4 bases, with 1 base remaining between them. The CDR3 is made up of 9 amino acids. Points from the study as a whole: Matching results from VDJdb favored anti-spike CD8 responses, leaving private and CD4 specificities undetected.

Unique molecular identifiers were affixed to single, distinct cDNA molecules. In TCRdb, the 5' RACE reads were re-called with MiXCR into one record per CDR3 protein. The sample records roughly 55,000 distinct CDR3 sequences, approximately 6% being singletons. Sequenced input: whole blood. The origin of this receptor is an adult who was a healthcare worker with PCR-confirmed SARS-CoV-2 infection or an uninfected control (not recorded which). The V call is TRBV7-9, the J call TRBJ2-7; D is unresolved. This CDR3 is CASRYEQYF. The CDR3 DNA reads TGTGCCAGCAGGTACGAGCAGTACTTC.